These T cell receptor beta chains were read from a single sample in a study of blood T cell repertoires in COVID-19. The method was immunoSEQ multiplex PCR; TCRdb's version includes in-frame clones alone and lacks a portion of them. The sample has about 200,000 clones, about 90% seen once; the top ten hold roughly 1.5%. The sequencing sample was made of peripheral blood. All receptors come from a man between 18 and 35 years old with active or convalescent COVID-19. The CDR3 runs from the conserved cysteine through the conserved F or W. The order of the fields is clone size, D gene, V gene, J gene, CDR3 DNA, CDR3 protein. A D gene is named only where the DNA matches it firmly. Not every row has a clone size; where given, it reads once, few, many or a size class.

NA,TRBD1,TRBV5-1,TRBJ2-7,TGCGCCAGCAGCTTGGCGCTCTCGTCAGGGGGCTCCCACGAGCAGTACTTC,CASSLALSSGGSHEQYF
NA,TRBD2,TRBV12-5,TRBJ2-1,TGTGCTAGTGGTTTGGGTAAGACGGGAGGGTTGTCCTACAATGAGCAGTTCTTC,CASGLGKTGGLSYNEQFF
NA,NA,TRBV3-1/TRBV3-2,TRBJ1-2,TGTGCCAGCAGCCAAGATTCTTTTGGCTACACCTTC,CASSQDSFGYTF
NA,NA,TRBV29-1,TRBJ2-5,TGCAGCGTTCCCGCTGGCGGGATACGCAGCGAGACCCAGTACTTC,CSVPAGGIRSETQYF
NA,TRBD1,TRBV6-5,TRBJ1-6,TGTGCCAGCAGCCGGGACAGGGCTAATTCACCCCTCCACTTT,CASSRDRANSPLHF
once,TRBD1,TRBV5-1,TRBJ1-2,TGCGCCAGCAGCTGGCAAGACAGGGATGGCTACACCTTC,CASSWQDRDGYTF
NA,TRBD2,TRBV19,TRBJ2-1,TGTGCCAGTAGTATAGTCCGGACTAGCCAGTTCTTC,CASSIVRTSQFF
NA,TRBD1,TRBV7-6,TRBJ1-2,TGTGCCAGCAGCGAAACAGGGGGCGGTGGCTACACCTTC,CASSETGGGGYTF
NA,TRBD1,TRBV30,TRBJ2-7,TGTGCCTGGAGTGTAAAGGGGGCGGCTCGCGCCGAGCAGTACTTC,CAWSVKGAARAEQYF
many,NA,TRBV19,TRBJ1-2,TGTGCCAGTAGTATACTCGACAGGTACGGCTACACCTTC,CASSILDRYGYTF
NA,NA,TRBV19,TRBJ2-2,TGTGCCAGTAGTATTGGGCAGGGGAACACCGGGGAGCTGTTTTTT,CASSIGQGNTGELFF
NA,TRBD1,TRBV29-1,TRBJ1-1,TGCAGCGGGGGGACAGGCGTTCTGAACACTGAAGCTTTCTTT,CSGGTGVLNTEAFF
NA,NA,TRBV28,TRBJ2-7,TGTGCCAGCAGCCGTCGGGACTCTGGGCGATGGCAGTACTTC,CASSRRDSGRWQYF
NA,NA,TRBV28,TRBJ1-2,TGTGCCAGCACGAAACGGGGATTTTTTAACTATGGCTACACCTTC,CASTKRGFFNYGYTF
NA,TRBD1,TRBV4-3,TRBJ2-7,TGCGCCAGCAGCCGGGGACAGGTCTCCTACGAGCAGTACTTC,CASSRGQVSYEQYF
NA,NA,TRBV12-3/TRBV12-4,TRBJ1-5,TGTGCCAGCAGTTTGGGGGCAACACAGCATTTT,CASSLGATQHF
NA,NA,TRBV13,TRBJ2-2,TGTGCCAGCAGCTTAGCGGGAGAAGGAACCGGGGAGCTGTTTTTT,CASSLAGEGTGELFF
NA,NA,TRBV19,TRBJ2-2,TGTGCCAGTAGAGTTAGCACCGGGGAGCTGTTTTTT,CASRVSTGELFF
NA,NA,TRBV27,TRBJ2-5,TGTGCCAGCAGCCGCGGTTATGGTAGCGGAAAAGAGACCCAGTACTTC,CASSRGYGSGKETQYF
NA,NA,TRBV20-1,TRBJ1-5,TGCAGTGCTAGTGGCCGTGCGTCGAATCAGCCCCAGCATTTT,CSASGRASNQPQHF
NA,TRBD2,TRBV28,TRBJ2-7,TGTGCCAGCAGGAACCCTAGCGGGAGGGCCTCTGAGCAGTACTTC,CASRNPSGRASEQYF
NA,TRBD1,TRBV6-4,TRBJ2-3,TGTGCCAGCAGAAGGGACAGCGACACAGATACGCAGTATTTT,CASRRDSDTDTQYF
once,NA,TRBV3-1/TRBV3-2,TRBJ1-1,TGTGCCAGCAGCCCCCAACCACAGAAACAGAACACTGAAGCTTTCTTT,CASSPQPQKQNTEAFF
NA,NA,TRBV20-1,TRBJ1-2,TGCAGTGCTAGTGGACTTACCGATGGCTACACCTTC,CSASGLTDGYTF
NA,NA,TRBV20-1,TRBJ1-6,TGCAGTGCTAGTTTGGGCCCTCTGGATTCACCCCTCCACTTT,CSASLGPLDSPLHF
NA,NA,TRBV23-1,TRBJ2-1,TGCGCCAGCAGCCGCCCAACAACTCAGGGGTCGGATTACAATGAGCAGTTCTTC,CASSRPTTQGSDYNEQFF
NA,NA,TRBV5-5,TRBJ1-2,TGTGCCAGCAGCTTGATACATGATACGACAAGAGGCTACACCTTC,CASSLIHDTTRGYTF
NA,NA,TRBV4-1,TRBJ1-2,TGCGCCAGCAGGCAAGGCAGGCGAAGCGGCTACACCTTC,CASRQGRRSGYTF
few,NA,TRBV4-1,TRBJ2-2,TGCGCCAGCAGCCAAGGTGCGTCGAGGACCGGGGAGCTGTTTTTT,CASSQGASRTGELFF
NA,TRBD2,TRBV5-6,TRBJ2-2,TGTGCCAGCAGCACCGGACTAGCGGCGAACACCGGGGAGCTGTTTTTT,CASSTGLAANTGELFF
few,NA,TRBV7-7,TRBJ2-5,TGTGCCAGCAGCGCTCTCCGGGTTGGTTCCCTCCAAGAGACCCAGTACTTC,CASSALRVGSLQETQYF
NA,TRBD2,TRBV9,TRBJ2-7,TGTGCCAGCAGCGAATGGGGGACTAGCGGCTACGAGCAGTACTTC,CASSEWGTSGYEQYF
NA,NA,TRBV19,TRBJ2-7,TGTGCCAGTAGTGAACTGAATGCCTACGAGCAGTACTTC,CASSELNAYEQYF
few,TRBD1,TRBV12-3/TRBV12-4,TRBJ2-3,TGTGCCAGCAGCACAGGGGCAGATACGCAGTATTTT,CASSTGADTQYF
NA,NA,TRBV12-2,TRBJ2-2,TGTGCAAGTCGCCGTAAACAAACTATAAACACCGGGGAGCTGTTTTTT,CASRRKQTINTGELFF